What follows are 20 T cell receptor beta chains derived from one specimen sequenced in a study of response to subunit inactivated influenza vaccine. From the RT-PCR reads, TCRdb called clonotypes with MiXCR, one entry per CDR3 protein. Of about 300,000 distinct CDR3 sequences in the sample, just over 20% were seen once. Sequenced material: PBMCs from blood, taken roughly 20 months after vaccination. The receptor source for this set is a man aged 50 to 75 who received an inactivated influenza vaccine.

There are a few counts of this clonotype. The chain is built from TRBV29-1 and TRBJ1-2; TRBD1 matches at 12 bases. Germline V gene lookup returns CDR1 SQVTM and CDR2 ANQGSEA. The CDR3 has 17 residues. The ends lost 7 bases at V and 10 bases at J; junction bases unmatched: 22. The CDR3 here is CSAVSRDRGPRGLDYTF. The DNA for the CDR3 is TGCAGCGCTGTGTCCCGGGACAGGGGGCCTCGCGGTCTGGACTACACCTTC.

The V and J genes are TRBV24-1 and TRBJ2-3; D is unresolved. This CDR3 has 13 amino acids. Germline-derived CDR1 and CDR2 are KGHDR and SFDVKD. With 9 bases removed from V and 5 bases from J, the gap between germline ends came to 14 bases. DNA for the CDR3: TGTGCCACCGGCGACCGCCTAGGAGATACGCAGTATTTT. Its protein product is CATGDRLGDTQYF.

This clonotype was picked up a small number of times. The chain employs TRBV28 and TRBJ1-3, with 9 bases matching TRBD1. CDR3 length equals 19 residues. Unmatched junction bases numbered 14, after V lost 5 bases and J lost 0 bases. The V gene's germline CDR1 is MDHEN and CDR2 SYDVKM. Here the CDR3 reads CASSPSTGQGLISGNTIYF. In DNA form, the CDR3 reads TGTGCCAGCAGTCCGTCTACGGGACAGGGCCTAATCTCTGGAAACACCATATATTTT.

This sequence joins TRBV5-6 and TRBJ1-1; TRBD1 matches 7 bases. There are 15 residues in the CDR3. Germline CDR1 reads SGHDT; CDR2 reads YYEEEE. The junction had 9 bases not matched to a gene; V was cut back by 6 bases and J by 1 base. The CDR3 sequence: CASNRLDRANTEAFF. For the CDR3, the DNA is TGTGCCAGCAACCGCCTCGACAGGGCGAACACTGAAGCTTTCTTT.

This chain links TRBV20-1 with TRBJ2-2; no firm D call. Trimming took 2 bases from V and 2 from J, leaving 9 bases between them. The CDR3 is made up of 14 amino acids. Germline V gene data show CDR1 as DFQATT and CDR2 as SNEGSKA (reference sequence). The CDR3 bases are TGCAGTGCTAGACCAGCATCTAACACCGGGGAGCTGTTTTTT. It codes for CSARPASNTGELFF.

The chain couples TRBV5-1 to TRBJ1-1, with D possibly TRBD1 on 5 matching bases. V gave up 0 bases and J gave up 3 bases, with 15 bases separating them. CDR3 length: 16 amino acids. Per the germline V gene, CDR1 is SGHRS and CDR2 is YFSETQ. The CDR3 here is CASSLGPTGPHTEAFF. The CDR3 DNA reads TGCGCCAGCAGCTTGGGCCCAACGGGACCGCACACTGAAGCTTTCTTT.

This clonotype was found many times. The chain links TRBV30 to TRBJ1-2, with 7 bases matching TRBD1. CDR3 size: 11 residues. Germline V gene sequence: CDR1 GTSNPN, CDR2 SVGIG (reference sequence). V was clipped by 8 bases and J by 8 bases; unmatched bases: 8. CDR3 in amino acids: CAKGAEAGYTF. Written as DNA, the CDR3 is TGTGCCAAGGGGGCAGAAGCGGGCTACACCTTC. Looking up the rest from reference TRBV30 and TRBJ1-2 gives the full variable domain: SQTIHQWPATLVQPVGSPLSLECTVEGTSNPNLYWYRQAAGRGLQLLFYSVGIGQISSEVPQNLSASRPQDRQFILSSKKLLLSDSGFYLCAKGAEAGYTFGSGTRLTVV.

Of note for this clonotype: A much bigger clone sits one base away, suggesting this may be a read error. The chain combines TRBV11-2 with TRBJ1-4; TRBD1 agrees at 9 bases. With 1 base clipped from V and 9 bases from J, the junction kept 12 bases outside the gene matches. Germline V gene data show CDR1 as SGHAT and CDR2 as FQNNGV. The CDR3 sequence is 17 residues long. The CDR3 nucleotides are TGTGCCAGCAGCTTAGGGATCTGGACAGGGGAAGTTCAAAAACTGTTTTTT. As protein: CASSLGIWTGEVQKLFF.

The chain carries TRBV4-2 and TRBJ2-4, with 9 bases lining up with TRBD2. Trimming cost V 5 bases and J 3 bases; bases outside gene matches: 11. Germline lookup yields CDR1 LGHNA and CDR2 YNFKEQ. The CDR3 consists of 17 residues. CDR3 amino acids: CASSNEWAGGYKNIQYF. The CDR3 bases are TGTGCCAGCAGCAATGAGTGGGCGGGAGGGTACAAAAACATTCAGTACTTC.

This clonotype was recorded a few times. The chain combines TRBV7-9 with TRBJ1-2; no clear D gene. The CDR3 runs to 15 residues. Trimming removed 2 bases from V and 4 bases from J, with 14 bases in between. Germline assignment: CDR1 SEHNR and CDR2 FQNEAQ (reference sequence). CDR3 in DNA: TGTGCCAGCAGCTTATTCGGCGTCCGGGGCTATGGCTACACCTTC. Translation: CASSLFGVRGYGYTF.

V usage is TRBV28 and J usage is TRBJ1-1, with D maybe TRBD1 (6 bases). The CDR3 contains 16 residues. Germline CDR1 reads MDHEN; CDR2 reads SYDVKM. With 1 base removed from V and 2 bases from J, the gap between germline ends came to 14 bases. CDR3 sequence: CASSLLPGTSNTEAFF. The DNA of the CDR3 is TGTGCCAGCAGTTTATTGCCCGGGACATCCAACACTGAAGCTTTCTTT.

This chain joins TRBV7-8 and TRBJ1-5; D remains ambiguous. The germline V gene has CDR1 SGHVS and CDR2 FQNEAQ. This CDR3 comprises 19 residues. V was trimmed by 5 bases and J by 4 bases, leaving 27 bases between them. CDR3 region: CASSQRTSPTLLQNQPQHF. DNA of the CDR3: TGTGCCAGCAGCCAGCGGACGAGCCCAACTCTCCTCCAAAATCAGCCCCAGCATTTT.

The sample holds a few counts of this clonotype. The chain carries TRBV10-3 and TRBJ2-1, with D possibly TRBD2 on 6 matching bases. Trimming took 5 bases from V and 10 from J, leaving 12 bases between them. Germline-derived CDR1 and CDR2 are ENHRY and SYGVKD. The CDR3 has 12 residues. Here the CDR3 reads CAISYGGLEQFF. As DNA, the CDR3 is TGTGCCATCAGTTATGGTGGACTAGAGCAGTTCTTC.

This clonotype was counted only a few times. The rearrangement joins TRBV2 to TRBJ2-3; no reliable D call. V was clipped by 2 bases and J by 3 bases, with 6 bases between them. Germline V gene sequence: CDR1 SNHLY, CDR2 FYNNEI. This CDR3 region has 13 residues. CDR3 nucleotides: TGTGCCAGCAGTGAAACGGCGACAGATACGCAGTATTTT. Protein: CASSETATDTQYF.

In this sample, this clonotype turned up a few times. This chain uses TRBV28 with TRBJ2-7; D ambiguous. CDR1 is MDHEN and CDR2 is SYDVKM in the germline V gene. The CDR3 loop spans 15 amino acids. V lost 3 bases and J 0 bases, leaving 12 bases between the germline ends. For the CDR3, the DNA is TGTGCCAGCAGTTTTACCCTCGCGAGCTCCTACGAGCAGTACTTC. It encodes CASSFTLASSYEQYF.

The gene calls are TRBV7-9 and TRBJ1-2; the D gene is possibly TRBD1 (6 bases). Trimming removed 3 bases at V and 8 bases at J, with 25 bases between. CDR3 length equals 17 residues. Germline V CDR1 and CDR2: SEHNR, FQNEAQ (reference sequence). CDR3 bases: TGTGCCAGCAGCTTTGGTTTCCCAGGGGCCGCCGACGGGGGCTACACCTTC. Translation: CASSFGFPGAADGGYTF.

Many counts were recorded for this clonotype. V gene TRBV29-1 combines with J gene TRBJ1-2, with a tentative D call TRBD1 (5 bases). There are 13 residues in the CDR3. V lost 6 bases to trimming and J lost 4 bases, with 15 bases between them. The germline V gene encodes CDR1 SQVTM and CDR2 ANQGSEA. The CDR3 DNA sequence: TGCAGCGTCAAGACAGTCCTCGCCTATGGCTACACCTTC. Translation: CSVKTVLAYGYTF.

This clonotype has more than one count but fewer than ten. The rearrangement uses TRBV14 and TRBJ2-3; no firm D call. V was clipped by 1 base and J by 2 bases, with 13 bases between them. The CDR3 extends over 16 amino acids. The germline V gene has CDR1 SGHDN and CDR2 FVKESK. This CDR3 reads CASSQGLTLYTDTQYF. CDR3 DNA: TGTGCCAGCAGCCAAGGATTGACCCTATACACAGATACGCAGTATTTT.

This clonotype was counted between two and nine times. The chain combines TRBV12-3 or TRBV12-4 with TRBJ1-5; D gene uncertain. This CDR3 comprises 13 residues. With 3 bases removed from V and 4 bases from J, the gap between germline ends came to 7 bases. The CDR3 region is CASSFTNNQPQHF. The CDR3 DNA reads as TGTGCCAGCAGTTTCACCAATAATCAGCCCCAGCATTTT.

This clonotype was detected a few times. The chain has TRBV9 and TRBJ2-7; no clear D gene. Germline V gene sequence: CDR1 SGDLS, CDR2 YYNGEE. The V and J ends lost 4 bases and 0 bases respectively, with 14 bases between them. This CDR3 spans 15 amino acids. The CDR3 is CASSPDGYYSYEQYF. CDR3 in DNA: TGTGCCAGCAGCCCAGACGGCTACTACTCCTACGAGCAGTACTTC.